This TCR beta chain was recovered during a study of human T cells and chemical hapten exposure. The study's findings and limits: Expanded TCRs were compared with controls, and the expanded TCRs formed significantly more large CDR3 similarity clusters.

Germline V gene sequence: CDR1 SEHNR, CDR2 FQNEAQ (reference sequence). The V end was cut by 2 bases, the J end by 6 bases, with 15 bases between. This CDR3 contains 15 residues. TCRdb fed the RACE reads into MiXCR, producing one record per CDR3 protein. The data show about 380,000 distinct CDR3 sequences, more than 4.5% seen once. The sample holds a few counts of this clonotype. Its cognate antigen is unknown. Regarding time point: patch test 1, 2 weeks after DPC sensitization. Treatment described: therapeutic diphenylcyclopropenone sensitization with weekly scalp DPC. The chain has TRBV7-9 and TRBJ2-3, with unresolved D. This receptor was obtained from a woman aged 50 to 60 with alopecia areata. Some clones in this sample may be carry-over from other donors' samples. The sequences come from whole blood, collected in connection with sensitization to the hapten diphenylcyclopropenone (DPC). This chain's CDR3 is CASSLSSRIRDTQYF. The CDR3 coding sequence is TGTGCCAGCAGCTTATCCAGTCGGATCCGGGATACGCAGTATTTT.